This is a list of T cell receptor beta chains from one sample in a study of CD8 T cells in ankylosing spondylitis. TCRdb passed the 5' RACE reads through MiXCR, listing each CDR3 protein once. The sample has more than 60,000 distinct CDR3 sequences, about 6% seen once. Source material: synovial fluid, either unsorted or a sorted T cell fraction (not recorded which). The receptor source for this set is a male donor with ankylosing spondylitis. The CDR3 runs from the conserved cysteine through the conserved F or W. The D gene is left open where the match is weak. Rows may omit the clone size; those that give it use once, few, many or a size class.

TRBV7-2	TRBJ2-3	.	.	TGTGCCAGCAGCTCCTTGGGGCGGACTAGCACAGATACGCAGTATTTT	CASSSLGRTSTDTQYF
TRBV29-1	TRBJ1-1	.	TRBD1	TGCAGCGTCGCGGGACAGGGCGGGGTGAACACTGAAGCTTTCTTT	CSVAGQGGVNTEAFF
TRBV19	TRBJ1-5	few	TRBD1	TGTGCCAGTAGTATAGATGCGACAGGGACCGCTTTGGAGCCCCAGCATTTT	CASSIDATGTALEPQHF
TRBV24-1	TRBJ2-3	many	.	TGTGCCACCAGTGATTTGCCCCCCCCCGGCAGCCGCACAGATACGCAGTATTTT	CATSDLPPPGSRTDTQYF
TRBV12-3/TRBV12-4	TRBJ1-6	many	TRBD1	TGTGCCAGCAGTCCACCCTCCGGGACAGGGAATTCACCCCTCCACTTT	CASSPPSGTGNSPLHF
TRBV5-1	TRBJ2-3	many	TRBD2	TGCGCCAGCAGCCGCGAAGCGGGAGGGCCGTCAGATACGCAGTATTTT	CASSREAGGPSDTQYF
TRBV5-6	TRBJ1-5	few	.	TGTGCCAGCAGCCGGACCGGGAATCAGCCCCAGCATTTT	CASSRTGNQPQHF
TRBV7-8	TRBJ2-2	many	.	TGTGCCAGCAGCTTAGGGGGTGGAGGAAGGGAGCTGTTTTTT	CASSLGGGGRELFF
TRBV28	TRBJ1-1	.	TRBD1	TGTGCCAGCGGATACAGGGGGCGTTCGTTTGAAGCTTTCTTT	CASGYRGRSFEAFF
TRBV16	TRBJ2-7	many	TRBD1	TGTGCCAGCAGCCAACGGACAGGGTACTCCGAGCAGTACTTC	CASSQRTGYSEQYF
TRBV4-1	TRBJ1-6	many	.	TGCGCCAGCAGCCGAGAAAGGGCAGGGATTTCGGTTAATTCACCCCTCCACTTT	CASSRERAGISVNSPLHF
TRBV7-9	TRBJ1-1	.	.	TGTGCCAGCACCCGAGCGGTTAACACTGAAGCTTTCTTT	CASTRAVNTEAFF
TRBV7-2	TRBJ2-3	.	.	TGTGCCAGCAGTTCCCTCGGGTTGGATACGCAGTATTTT	CASSSLGLDTQYF
TRBV7-2	TRBJ2-7	many	.	TGTGCCAGCAGCCCTCTGGGGGGCGGCGAGCAGTACTTC	CASSPLGGGEQYF
TRBV14	TRBJ2-3	few	.	TGTGCCAGCAGCCCCCCCGGAGGGGCAGATACGCAGTATTTT	CASSPPGGADTQYF
TRBV28	TRBJ1-5	many	.	TGTGCCAGCACCCGAGGTGGGTTCAATCAGCCCCAGCATTTT	CASTRGGFNQPQHF
TRBV15	TRBJ2-7	.	.	TGTGCCACCAGGGACTACTCGAACTCCTACGAGCAGTACTTC	CATRDYSNSYEQYF
TRBV4-2	TRBJ2-3	many	TRBD2	TGTGCCAGCAGCAGCCGACTAGCGGGAGGAACAGATACGCAGTATTTT	CASSSRLAGGTDTQYF
TRBV19	TRBJ1-5	few	.	TGTGCCAGTACCCAGGGGTACCGTAGCAATCAGCCCCAGCATTTT	CASTQGYRSNQPQHF
TRBV10-3	TRBJ2-5	many	.	TGTGCCATCAGTGGGCTGTCGGGATTACAAGAGACCCAGTACTTC	CAISGLSGLQETQYF
TRBV5-5	TRBJ2-1	.	.	TGTGCCAGCAGCATTCTTGGGGGGAGCTCCTACAATGAGCAGTTCTTC	CASSILGGSSYNEQFF
TRBV11-2	TRBJ2-3	.	.	TGTGCCAGCAGCTTAATAGGGCAGGTAGCAGATACGCAGTATTTT	CASSLIGQVADTQYF
TRBV27	TRBJ2-3	many	.	TGTGCCAGCAGGAGCACAGATACGCAGTATTTT	CASRSTDTQYF
TRBV11-2	TRBJ2-2	many	TRBD1	TGTGCCAGCAGTAAAGGGGGCTCGGCCGGGGAGCTGTTTTTT	CASSKGGSAGELFF
TRBV12-3/TRBV12-4	TRBJ1-5	.	TRBD1	TGTGCCTTCAGTTTCAGCGGCAGGGGGCTTGTGTTCAATCAGCCCCAGCATTTT	CAFSFSGRGLVFNQPQHF
TRBV24-1	TRBJ1-2	many	.	TGTGCCACCAGTGTAACGGAATCGGGCGGCTACACCTTC	CATSVTESGGYTF
TRBV10-3	TRBJ2-3	many	TRBD2	TGTGCCACCCTTAGCGGGAGGGAGGCAGATACGCAGTATTTT	CATLSGREADTQYF
TRBV20-1	TRBJ2-7	few	.	TGCAGTGCTAGAGATCCAGGCACAAAAGTCTACGAGCAGTACTTC	CSARDPGTKVYEQYF
TRBV3-1	TRBJ1-4	few	.	TGTGCCAGCAGCCAAGTTGCGGGGGGCGGAACTAATGAAAAACTGTTTTTT	CASSQVAGGGTNEKLFF
TRBV20-1	TRBJ2-6	many	TRBD2	TGCAGTGCAACGATCGGGACTATAGGAACTGGGGCCAACGTCCTGACTTTC	CSATIGTIGTGANVLTF
TRBV5-6	TRBJ2-3	many	.	TGTGCCAGCAGCATCCCCCCTCTAGATACGCAGTATTTT	CASSIPPLDTQYF
TRBV12-3/TRBV12-4	TRBJ2-1	few	TRBD2	TGTGCCAGCAGTTCTATGACTAGCGGAGAAAACAATGAGCAGTTCTTC	CASSSMTSGENNEQFF
TRBV7-2	TRBJ2-7	many	.	TGTGCCAGCAGCTTCAGCCTAGCAGAGATCTACGAGCAGTACTTC	CASSFSLAEIYEQYF
TRBV19	TRBJ1-5	.	TRBD1	TGTGCCAGTAGCAGGGGGTATCAGCCCCAGCATTTT	CASSRGYQPQHF
TRBV6-5	TRBJ2-5	many	.	TGTGCCAGCAGTTACTCCTGGGCTCCCTACTTAGTAGAGACCCAGTACTTC	CASSYSWAPYLVETQYF
TRBV28	TRBJ2-1	few	TRBD2	TGTGCCAGCAGTTCCCCAAGAAAGACTAGCGGGAGATCTGGTGAGCAGTTCTTC	CASSSPRKTSGRSGEQFF
TRBV7-2	TRBJ2-5	few	TRBD2	TGTGCCAGCAGCTTCCGGAGCGGGAGCGTGGGAGAGACCCAGTACTTC	CASSFRSGSVGETQYF
TRBV11-3	TRBJ2-1	.	TRBD2	TGTGCCAGCAGCTCCAGACTAGCGGGGGGTTACAATGAGCAGTTCTTC	CASSSRLAGGYNEQFF
TRBV5-5	TRBJ2-5	few	.	TGTGCCAGCAGCCGCTCTGTGGGCGGGGTGGAAGAGACCCAGTACTTC	CASSRSVGGVEETQYF
TRBV28	TRBJ1-6	many	.	TGTGCCACCACGGAAGGGCGACCCATTTCACCCCTCCACTTT	CATTEGRPISPLHF
TRBV12-3/TRBV12-4	TRBJ2-5	many	.	TGTGCCAGCAGGCCCACAGGGCGCGGTGAGACCCAGTACTTC	CASRPTGRGETQYF
TRBV20-1	TRBJ2-3	few	.	TGCAGTGCTAGAGCGGAGACATACACAGATACGCAGTATTTT	CSARAETYTDTQYF
TRBV12-3/TRBV12-4	TRBJ2-1	many	TRBD2	TGTGCCAGCAGTTTTTACGCTAGCGGGGGTAGCGAGCAGTTCTTC	CASSFYASGGSEQFF
TRBV27	TRBJ2-7	.	TRBD1	TGTGCCAGCAGTCCCCGGACAGGGAGCTCCTACGAGCAGTACTTC	CASSPRTGSSYEQYF